The 18 T cell receptor beta chains below all came from one sample that was sequenced in a study of shared clonotypes between healthy human individuals (dated by TCRdb to 2018 to 2021). The protocol used for the library was the immunoSEQ multiplex PCR assay. TCRdb's version of the immuneACCESS table is confined to in-frame rearrangements and falls short of the full clone set. An unresolved V gene accounts for under half of the shortfall where checked; the remainder is of unknown origin. The sample yields some 1 million clones; approximately 70% were counted once. The top ten hold over 1.3% of the sample. Material: memory CD4+ T cells sorted from blood. The cell subset or site label here, explained by the study, means: CD45RA-negative fraction. The receptor source for this set is a man between 18 and 29 years old in good health.

With respect to this clone: Germline is not matched at one junction end, which may reflect a read error. The gene calls are TRBV7-2 and TRBJ1-2; 12 nucleotides match TRBD1. Germline V gene data show CDR1 as SGHTA and CDR2 as FQGNSA. The CDR3 is 16 amino acids. CDR3 in DNA: TGTGCCAGCAGCATAGCCGGGACAGGGGGCATCGGTGGCTACACCTTC. Protein: CASSIAGTGGIGGYTF.

The chain combines TRBV25-1 with TRBJ1-6; 7 nucleotides align to TRBD1. CDR3 length: 14 residues. V was clipped by 7 bases and J by 4 bases; unmatched bases: 4. Germline-derived CDR1 and CDR2 are MGHDK and SYGVNS. The CDR3 protein is CASTPTGYNSPLHF. Here the CDR3 DNA reads TGTGCCAGCACCCCGACAGGGTATAATTCACCCCTCCACTTT. Drawing the rest from reference TRBV25-1 and TRBJ1-6, the complete variable domain is EADIYQTPRYLVIGTGKKITLECSQTMGHDKMYWYQQDPGMELHLIHYSYGVNSTEKGDLSSESTVSRIRTEHFPLTLESARPSHTSQYLCASTPTGYNSPLHFGNGTRLTVT.

The J gene is TRBJ1-3, the V gene TRBV5-4; TRBD1 matches 9 bases. CDR1 SGHNT and CDR2 YYREEE come from the germline V gene (reference sequence). The CDR3 length is 16 residues. V lost 0 bases and J lost 4; bases outside the gene matches: 5. This chain's CDR3 is CASSLGGTGTGNTIYF. The CDR3 DNA reads as TGTGCCAGCAGCTTGGGGGGGACAGGGACAGGAAACACCATATATTTT.

This clone was observed a few times. The chain is built from TRBV5-1 and TRBJ1-1; 7 bases align to TRBD1. V was clipped by 2 bases and J by 1 base; unmatched bases: 2. The CDR3 has 14 amino acids. Germline CDR1 is SGHRS and CDR2 is YFSETQ. CDR3 protein: CASSFGQENTEAFF. Written as DNA, the CDR3 is TGCGCCAGCAGCTTTGGACAGGAGAACACTGAAGCTTTCTTT.

The chain combines TRBV27 with TRBJ2-2; D is possibly TRBD2 (6 bases). The germline V and J ends were trimmed by 9 bases and 4 bases, with 15 bases remaining between them. CDR3 length: 14 residues. Germline-derived CDR1 and CDR2 are MNHEY and SMNVEV (reference sequence). The chain's CDR3 is CASRRGSGTGELFF. The CDR3 nucleotides are TGTGCCAGTAGAAGGGGTAGCGGCACCGGGGAGCTGTTTTTT.

The chain recombines TRBV5-1 with TRBJ2-5; D is unresolved. Germline V gene data show CDR1 as SGHRS and CDR2 as YFSETQ. This CDR3 is built from 13 residues. The V gene lost 0 bases and the J gene lost 5 bases, with 8 bases spanning the gap. This CDR3 is CASSLVSRETQYF. The CDR3 nucleotides are TGCGCCAGCAGCTTGGTTAGCCGGGAGACCCAGTACTTC.

The rearrangement uses TRBV6-5 and TRBJ1-6, with D perhaps TRBD1 (5 bases). V was trimmed by 6 bases and J by 8 bases, leaving 17 bases between them. From germline, CDR1 is MNHEY and CDR2 SVGAGI. The length of the CDR3 is 15 residues. This CDR3 is CASRDQVGADSPLHF. The CDR3 bases are TGTGCCAGCAGGGACCAGGTAGGGGCCGATTCACCCCTCCACTTT.

The chain couples TRBV15 to TRBJ2-7, with TRBD1 matching over 7 bases. CDR1 and CDR2 from the germline V gene are LNHNV and YYDKDF (reference sequence). V dropped 0 bases and J dropped 4; count of bases not matched to a gene: 6. There are 15 residues in the CDR3. The CDR3 nucleotides are TGTGCCACCAGCAGAGATATAGGGGGCGGGTACGAGCAGTACTTC. Its translation: CATSRDIGGGYEQYF.

This clone has a single count. The chain couples TRBV2 to TRBJ2-5; the match to TRBD2 covers 8 bases. This CDR3 is 17 amino acids long. Germline CDR1 SNHLY, CDR2 FYNNEI. J gave up 1 base and V 6 bases, and 13 bases lay outside the gene matches. CDR3 loop: CASRDTRLAMSQETQYF. Here the CDR3 DNA reads TGTGCCAGCAGGGACACAAGACTAGCGATGAGCCAAGAGACCCAGTACTTC.

The chain combines TRBV11-2 with TRBJ2-5; perhaps TRBD1 as D (5 bases). The germline CDR1 and CDR2 sequences are SGHAT and FQNNGV. V lost 4 bases, J lost 2 bases, and 14 bases lay in between. This CDR3 is built from 15 residues. The CDR3 coding sequence is TGTGCCAGCAGCTCATACCGGACAAGACAAGAGACCCAGTACTTC. Translating gives CASSSYRTRQETQYF.

The V gene is TRBV6-1, the J gene TRBJ2-3; D call uncertain. Trimming shortened V by 3 bases and J by 2 bases, and 6 bases separated the two germline ends. CDR3 length: 13 amino acids. Germline values: CDR1 MNHNS, CDR2 SASEGT. CDR3 amino acids: CASSEIDTDTQYF. CDR3 sequence (DNA): TGTGCCAGCAGTGAGATAGACACAGATACGCAGTATTTT.

This clone was detected once. The rearrangement links TRBV29-1 to TRBJ2-7; TRBD1 aligns across 9 bases. This CDR3 comprises 13 residues. Per the germline V gene, CDR1 is SQVTM and CDR2 is ANQGSEA. In nucleotides, the CDR3 is TGCAGTGCTGCGGGACAGGGAGGCAACGAGCAGTACTTC. Protein: CSAAGQGGNEQYF.

This clone was recorded only once. The V and J genes are TRBV28 and TRBJ2-3, with TRBD2 matching 10 bases. Germline assignment: CDR1 MDHEN and CDR2 SYDVKM. This CDR3 region has 15 residues. Trimming cost V 5 bases and J 6 bases; bases outside gene matches: 8. The CDR3 DNA is TGTGCCAGCAGTGGGGCTAGCGGGGGTAAGGATACGCAGTATTTT. This encodes CASSGASGGKDTQYF.

In this sample, this clone turned up once. The V and J genes are TRBV28 and TRBJ1-1; no clear D gene. CDR3 length equals 17 residues. Between the trimmed V and J ends, which lost 7 bases and 0 bases, there was a span of 21 bases. CDR1 and CDR2 (germline): MDHEN, SYDVKM. The CDR3, as DNA: TGTGCCAGCATCCCATGGTCTTTCCCCGCTATGAACACTGAAGCTTTCTTT. Translation: CASIPWSFPAMNTEAFF.

V gene TRBV5-6 combines with J gene TRBJ2-1, with TRBD2 matching 12 bases. From germline, CDR1 is SGHDT and CDR2 YYEEEE. The J segment lost 6 bases and the V segment lost 1 base, leaving 5 bases of the junction unmatched. The CDR3 loop spans 16 amino acids. The CDR3 loop is CASSLPGLAGSNEQFF. The CDR3 nucleotides are TGTGCCAGCAGCTTGCCCGGACTAGCGGGAAGCAATGAGCAGTTCTTC.

The V gene is TRBV25-1, the J gene TRBJ2-7, with D perhaps matching TRBD2 (5 bases). Germline V gene sequence: CDR1 MGHDK, CDR2 SYGVNS. The CDR3 sequence is 12 residues long. Trimming pared 10 bases from V and 4 bases from J, leaving 14 bases between. The CDR3 coding sequence is TGTGCCACCGGGAATCCGTCGTACGAGCAGTACTTC. Its protein is CATGNPSYEQYF.

The chain carries TRBV5-4 and TRBJ2-7, with TRBD2 matching over 12 bases. The CDR3 has 15 residues. CDR1 SGHNT and CDR2 YYREEE come from the germline V gene (reference sequence). V trimming: 2 bases; J trimming: 1 base; junction bases outside the gene matches: 1. In DNA, the CDR3 is TGTGCCAGCAGCTTACTAGCGGGAGGATCCTACGAGCAGTACTTC. Translated: CASSLLAGGSYEQYF.

The sample holds a few counts of this clone. The rearrangement uses TRBV10-2 and TRBJ2-1; 10 nucleotides agree with TRBD2. The germline CDR1 and CDR2 sequences are WSHSY and SAAADI. The ends lost 7 bases at V and 4 bases at J; junction bases unmatched: 4. This CDR3 comprises 14 residues. The CDR3 nucleotides read TGCGCCAGCATGCCTAGCGGGAGTTACAATGAGCAGTTCTTC. As protein: CASMPSGSYNEQFF.